This T cell receptor beta chain derives from a study of OX40 agonist ivuxolimab in advanced cancers. On the study more broadly: The patients received ivuxolimab by intravenous route every 2 weeks at 0.01 to 10 mg/kg.

Comments on this clone: Its matching antigen is unknown.

This CDR3 has 14 residues. Trimming left V 1 base short and J 6 bases short, with 13 bases between. Germline V gives CDR1 LGHNA, CDR2 YSLEER. Generated by immunoSEQ multiplex PCR, the TCRdb table keeps only in-frame clones and is missing some. The sample has approximately 100,000 clones; about 90% are singletons. Whole-study results and caveats: Also showing low normalized T-cell clonal expansion were some of the nonresponders. The 0.1-3.0 mg/kg partial responders had among the lowest clonal expansion. No determination was made of the antigen specificity of the expanded peripheral T cells.

The rearrangement uses TRBV4-3 and TRBJ2-7; possible D gene TRBD2, 6 bases. The input for sequencing was CD4+ or CD8+ T cells sorted from blood, taken in a trial of the OX40 agonist ivuxolimab. The sequence was obtained from an adult with an advanced solid tumor such as melanoma, head and neck, liver or kidney cancer. The CDR3 DNA follows: TGCGCCAGCAGCCAAGGGGGACTTACCCGCGAGCAGTACTTC. Residues: CASSQGGLTREQYF.